The 21 T cell receptor beta chains in this list originate from one sample, sequenced in a study of control samples from healthy donors and cancer patients. Libraries were prepared by immunoSEQ multiplex PCR; TCRdb keeps only in-frame clonotypes and omits some of them. The data contain tens of thousands of clones, about nine tenths of them singletons. The sequenced sample consisted of PBMCs. The receptors derive from a woman in her forties or fifties with colorectal cancer.

The table lists this clone with a count of one. V and J are TRBV19 and TRBJ2-6, with D maybe TRBD1 (5 bases). The CDR3 is 18 residues long. Looked up from germline, CDR1 is LNHDA and CDR2 is SQIVND (reference sequence). Trimming stripped 3 bases from V and 0 bases from J, with 15 bases between. Here the CDR3 DNA reads TGTGCCAGTAGTATGCAGGGTCAGGTCGGCTCTGGGGCCAACGTCCTGACTTTC. It codes for CASSMQGQVGSGANVLTF.

In DNA form, the CDR3 reads TGTGCCAGCAGCACCGGGACAGTGGGAGCAGATACGCAGTATTTT. Protein: CASSTGTVGADTQYF. The chain joins TRBV7-6 to TRBJ2-3, with TRBD1 matching over 7 bases. V was pared by 5 bases and J by 4 bases, with 9 bases of the junction left unmatched. The CDR3 sequence is 15 residues long. Germline assignment: CDR1 SGHVS and CDR2 FNYEAQ. The full variable domain, its missing parts supplied by reference TRBV7-6 and TRBJ2-3, is GAGVSQSPRYKVTKRGQDVALRCDPISGHVSLYWYRQALGQGPEFLTYFNYEAQQDKSGLPNDRFSAERPEGSISTLTIQRTEQRDSAMYRCASSTGTVGADTQYFGPGTRLTVL.

The CDR3 region is CASSSGLATDTQYF. DNA for the CDR3: TGTGCCAGCAGCTCGGGACTAGCCACAGATACGCAGTATTTT. The chain joins TRBV7-9 to TRBJ2-3; 9 nucleotides align to TRBD2. CDR3 length equals 14 residues. Germline loops: CDR1 SEHNR, CDR2 FQNEAQ (reference sequence). The V and J ends lost 4 bases and 2 bases, in that order; junction bases with no gene match: 1.

The chain links TRBV7-9 to TRBJ2-3; D gene ambiguous. The CDR3 is 14 residues long. CDR1 is SEHNR and CDR2 is FQNEAQ in the germline V gene (reference sequence). V shed 1 base and J shed 6 bases, with 11 bases lying between them. The CDR3, as DNA: TGTGCCAGCAGCTTAGTCAGACCGGCCGATACGCAGTATTTT. The encoded protein is CASSLVRPADTQYF.

The chain has TRBV20-1 and TRBJ2-5; D is unresolved. The V end lost 6 bases, the J end lost 5 bases, and 10 bases lay between the germline ends. The CDR3 is made up of 11 amino acids. From germline, CDR1 is DFQATT and CDR2 SNEGSKA (reference sequence). CDR3 DNA: TGCAGTGCCCCCTGGCGGGAGACCCAGTACTTC. Its translation: CSAPWRETQYF.

Notes on this clone: Sequence at one end of the junction differs from germline and may be a read error. The CDR3 nucleotides are TGTGCCAGCAGTAAAGCCGGGACAGGGGACCAGCCCCAGCATTTT. Its protein is CASSKAGTGDQPQHF. The gene calls are TRBV6-1 and TRBJ1-5; 10 bases are a match to TRBD1. Looked up from germline, CDR1 is MNHNS and CDR2 is SASEGT. The CDR3 is 15 residues long.

Here the CDR3 DNA reads TGTGCCAGCTCATCAAGCTCGGGACGTAACGACAATGAGCAGTTCTTC. Residues: CASSSSSGRNDNEQFF. The J gene is TRBJ2-1, the V gene TRBV18, with D tentatively TRBD1 or TRBD2 (5 bases each). The germline gives CDR1 KGHSH, CDR2 LQKENI. The ends were cut back, 5 bases at V and 5 bases at J, with 19 bases in the middle. The CDR3 runs 16 residues.

The CDR3 DNA reads TGTGCCAGCAGCCGGACTCGAGAGACCCAGTACTTC. Its translation is CASSRTRETQYF. The chain carries TRBV3-1 (or the pseudogene TRBV3-2) and TRBJ2-5, with D perhaps TRBD2 (5 bases). Germline V gives CDR1 LGHDT, CDR2 YNNKEL (reference sequence). The germline V and J ends were trimmed by 4 bases and 4 bases, with 7 bases remaining between them. This CDR3 has 12 residues.

The CDR3 loop is CASSESLSQGGGHNQPQHF. The CDR3 DNA follows: TGTGCCAGCAGTGAGTCATTGTCCCAGGGGGGGGGTCACAATCAGCCCCAGCATTTT. J is TRBJ1-5 and V is TRBV6-1; 7 nucleotides line up with TRBD1. Germline values: CDR1 MNHNS, CDR2 SASEGT. The CDR3 is 19 amino acids. The ends lost 3 bases at V and 3 bases at J; junction bases unmatched: 17.

This clone was observed a few times. The genes are TRBV4-3 and TRBJ1-5, with 8 bases matching TRBD1. Germline lookup yields CDR1 LGHNA and CDR2 YSLEER. With 0 bases clipped from V and 3 bases from J, the junction kept 10 bases outside the gene matches. The length of the CDR3 is 18 residues. The CDR3 nucleotides read TGCGCCAGCAGCCAAGATCCTGCGGGACAGGAGTTCAATCAGCCCCAGCATTTT. The encoded protein is CASSQDPAGQEFNQPQHF.

CDR3 sequence: CASRLTGLSGNTIYF. DNA for the CDR3: TGTGCCAGCAGATTAACAGGCCTCTCTGGAAACACCATATATTTT. The V gene is TRBV6-6, the J gene TRBJ1-3, with a weak D call TRBD1 (5 bases). CDR3 length equals 15 residues. Trimming removed 6 bases at V and 0 bases at J, with 12 bases between. Germline CDR1 and CDR2: MNHNY and SVGAGI (reference sequence).

The CDR3 coding sequence is TGTGCCAGCAGTTTTAGGGTTGGCACTGAAGCTTTCTTT. Amino acids: CASSFRVGTEAFF. V and J are TRBV12-3 or TRBV12-4 and TRBJ1-1; D ambiguous. This CDR3 is 13 amino acids long. Trimming took 3 bases from V and 4 from J, leaving 9 bases between them.

With regard to this clone: Other DNA sequences from this sample encode an identical CDR3 as well. The chain employs TRBV10-3 and TRBJ1-1, with D possibly matching TRBD1 (6 bases). Germline CDR1 reads ENHRY; CDR2 reads SYGVKD. Trimming cost V 3 bases and J 0 bases, with 11 bases left between them. The CDR3 consists of 15 residues. The CDR3, as DNA: TGTGCCATCAGTGACCCTACAGGGCTGAACACTGAAGCTTTCTTT. It yields the protein CAISDPTGLNTEAFF.

The chain carries TRBV2 and TRBJ2-3, with D perhaps given as TRBD1 or TRBD2 (5 bases each). Germline lookup yields CDR1 SNHLY and CDR2 FYNNEI. Between the trimmed V and J ends, which lost 6 bases and 2 bases, there was a span of 18 bases. This CDR3 contains 16 residues. CDR3 in DNA: TGTGCCAGCAGACCCGCCGCCGGGACCTACACAGATACGCAGTATTTT. It codes for CASRPAAGTYTDTQYF.

This chain uses TRBV30 with TRBJ1-4; TRBD1 might be the D (6 bases). V gave up 5 bases and J gave up 7 bases, with 14 bases separating them. In germline, CDR1 is GTSNPN, CDR2 SVGIG (reference sequence). The CDR3 extends over 13 amino acids. In DNA, the CDR3 is TGTGCCTGGGTTGGACAGTTGGGTGAAAAACTGTTTTTT. This translates into CAWVGQLGEKLFF.

This chain uses TRBV5-6 with TRBJ2-2; 9 nucleotides match TRBD1. CDR1 SGHDT and CDR2 YYEEEE come from the germline V gene. The length of the CDR3 is 13 residues. Unmatched junction bases numbered 0, after V lost 5 bases and J lost 4 bases. This CDR3 reads CASRQGATGELFF. The DNA for the CDR3 is TGTGCCAGCAGACAGGGGGCCACCGGGGAGCTGTTTTTT.

The chain couples TRBV25-1 to TRBJ1-2, with D possibly TRBD1 on 6 matching bases. The CDR3 spans 14 residues. Germline V CDR1 and CDR2: MGHDK, SYGVNS. With 1 base removed from V and 4 bases from J, the gap between germline ends came to 10 bases. CDR3 loop: CASSESGQPYGYTF. As DNA, the CDR3 is TGTGCCAGCAGTGAATCCGGACAGCCCTATGGCTACACCTTC.

This chain links TRBV18 with TRBJ1-1; D not resolved. Trimming stripped 0 bases from V and 0 bases from J, with 5 bases between. Germline lookup yields CDR1 KGHSH and CDR2 LQKENI. This CDR3 is built from 14 residues. The CDR3 DNA follows: TGTGCCAGCTCACCACCCGTCATGAACACTGAAGCTTTCTTT. It codes for CASSPPVMNTEAFF.

About this clone itself: The sample contains more than one DNA sequence encoding this CDR3. The chain uses TRBV15 and TRBJ2-5; D gene uncertain. CDR3 length equals 12 residues. V lost 0 bases and J lost 5, with 4 bases in between. Germline loops: CDR1 LNHNV, CDR2 YYDKDF (reference sequence). The CDR3 sequence is CATSRDTETQYF. The CDR3 nucleotides are TGTGCCACCAGCAGAGATACGGAGACCCAGTACTTC.

The chain uses TRBV18 and TRBJ2-3, with D perhaps matching TRBD2 (6 bases). The ends were cut back, 6 bases at V and 5 bases at J, with 9 bases in the middle. In germline, CDR1 is KGHSH, CDR2 LQKENI. The CDR3 contains 12 residues. DNA of the CDR3: TGTGCCAGCTCTCCCGGGGGAGATACGCAGTATTTT. Translated, it gives CASSPGGDTQYF. The full variable domain, completed using reference TRBV18 and TRBJ2-3, is NAGVMQNPRHLVRRRGQEARLRCSPMKGHSHVYWYRQLPEEGLKFMVYLQKENIIDESGMPKERFSAEFPKEGPSILRIQQVVRGDSAAYFCASSPGGDTQYFGPGTRLTVL.

The CDR3 sequence: CASSIGKVHGYTF. CDR3 DNA: TGTGCCAGTAGTATCGGAAAGGTCCATGGCTACACCTTC. The chain recombines TRBV19 with TRBJ1-2; no clear D gene. The germline CDR1 and CDR2 sequences are LNHDA and SQIVND (reference sequence). This CDR3 spans 13 amino acids. The germline V and J ends were trimmed by 3 bases and 6 bases, with 11 bases remaining between them.